The T cell receptor (beta chain) described here comes from a study of T cells in localized non-small cell lung cancer (dated by TCRdb to 2018 to 2020). Looking at the study overall: The study analyzed T cell repertoires of 200 to 300 early-stage NSCLC patients, comparing tumors and uninvolved tumor-adjacent lungs. All 236 NSCLC patients in the cohort were treatment-naive and had localized lung tumors that were resected. Of the NSCLC patients, fewer than 150 were male and approximately 97 were female, and the mean age was roughly 61 years.

The paper as a whole reports these results and caveats: Higher blood T cell density associated with longer overall survival, while higher adjacent-lung clonality associated with shorter survival. Uninvolved tumor-adjacent lung showed the highest T cell clonality, higher than tumor, which suggests more focused antigenic responses in the adjacent lung. Of the top 100 tumor clones, a median of roughly 56 were detected in paired uninvolved adjacent lung; approximately 28 were also among that lung's top 100. Because of the exploratory design, TCR variables were selected using unadjusted p-values without false-discovery rate correction. Because multi-region sequencing of the tumors was not done, intratumor heterogeneity could not be ruled out.

At diagnosis, peripheral blood, uninvolved tumor-adjacent lung and tumor were collected and stored as a combination of fresh-frozen and FFPE material. For TCR repertoire profiling, blood samples were analyzed as peripheral blood mononuclear cells. This clone was counted once. Its binding antigen is unknown. Base quality data are lacking; no much larger clone is found one base away. Here V drops 1 base and J drops 8 bases, and the junction holds 7 bases not matched to any gene. Looking up the germline V gene yields CDR1 SGHRS and CDR2 YFSETQ. Inclusive of the bounding cysteine and phenylalanine, the CDR3 is 15 residues long. The CDR3 DNA has 45 bases and is translated from base 1. The immunoSEQ Assay was used to sequence TCR beta CDR3 regions from DNA. The authors' pipeline ran thus. T cell density was computed as TCR beta template counts normalized to usable DNA estimated by amplifying housekeeping genes. Richness was estimated with the preseqR package, extrapolating to 400,000 templates for PBMC samples and 120,000 templates for tissue samples. Clonality was taken to be one minus Pielou's evenness. Tissue-enriched TCRs were identified through differential abundance testing performed on productive amino-acid clonotypes, with a minimum total count of 5 and an alpha of 0.1. Repertoire overlap between compartments was quantified with the Jaccard Index and Morisita Overlap Index. TCR beta CDR3s were clustered by GLIPH together with public tetramer-defined viral CDR3s, and at least three viral sequences plus V-gene enrichment were required for viral motifs. TCRdb obtained this table from immuneACCESS and retained in-frame rearrangements with V and J assigned. These tables miss some clones; where compared with another copy, unresolved V genes account for less than half of the shortfall, and the remainder is unexplained. That table gives V, J and clone size, and the DNA gave D and trimming. A total of 20,000 to 25,000 clones appear in this sample, 87% of them only once. 12% of the sample is held by the ten biggest clonotypes.

The receptor chain draws on TRBV5-1 and TRBJ2-1; 9 middle bases align to TRBD1. This clonotype originated in a man aged 40 to 75 with stage II squamous cell lung carcinoma. This specimen consisted of PBMCs, obtained before any cancer treatment. The DNA sequence is TGCGCCAGCAGCTTGATACAGGGGGCGAAGGATGAGCAGTTCTTC. Its translation reads: CASSLIQGAKDEQFF.